This is a list of T cell receptor beta chains from one sample in a study of T cells after posttransplantation cyclophosphamide. TCRdb keeps only in-frame clones here, not all; method: immunoSEQ multiplex PCR. This sample has about 25,000 clones, each found more than once. Here the sequenced sample was PBMCs, taken after allogeneic stem cell transplant with posttransplant cyclophosphamide. The receptors were sampled from a male patient aged 18-29 years who received an allogeneic stem cell transplant from a related donor, was CMV-positive, and had no GVHD. Some T cells may be transferred from the graft donor. Both conserved end residues are part of each CDR3. The D gene is left open where the match is weak. Size is omitted from some rows. Given values are once, few, many or a class for expanded clones.

V gene	clone size	J gene	D gene	CDR3 DNA	CDR3 protein
TRBV5-1	many	TRBJ1-3	.	TGCGCCAGCAGCTTGGCCGGGGGGGCCTCTGGAAACACCATATATTTT	CASSLAGGASGNTIYF
TRBV7-9	many	TRBJ2-3	.	TGTGCCAGCAGCTTACGAGTAAGCACAGATACGCAGTATTTT	CASSLRVSTDTQYF
TRBV28	many	TRBJ2-7	.	TGTGCCAGCAGCCGCAGGGGGGCTGTTGCCTACGAGCAGTACTTC	CASSRRGAVAYEQYF
TRBV20-1	many	TRBJ2-5	.	TGCAGTGCTAGAGGTGGCGAGACCCAGTACTTC	CSARGGETQYF
TRBV28	few	TRBJ2-7	TRBD1	TGTGCCAGCACCCTGAGTGGGACAGGGGCGGCCGAGCAGTACTTC	CASTLSGTGAAEQYF
TRBV4-1	many	TRBJ2-7	TRBD2	TGCGCCAGCAGCCCCCCAGGTCTAGCGGGAGCCTACGAGCAGTACTTC	CASSPPGLAGAYEQYF
TRBV13	many	TRBJ2-7	.	TGTGCCAGCAGCTTAAAGCCCTCCTACGAGCAGTACTTC	CASSLKPSYEQYF
TRBV30	many	TRBJ2-7	TRBD2	TGTGCCTGGAGTTTCGCTAGCGGGAGTGGTTACGAGCAGTACTTC	CAWSFASGSGYEQYF
TRBV9	many	TRBJ1-4	.	TGTGCCAGCAGCGTAGACCCTACAACTAATGAAAAACTGTTTTTT	CASSVDPTTNEKLFF
TRBV30	many	TRBJ2-5	TRBD2	TGTGCCTGGAGGGAGGGACTAGCGGGACGAGAGACCCAGTACTTC	CAWREGLAGRETQYF
TRBV5-8	many	TRBJ2-7	.	TGTGCCAGCAGCTTCGGAACGGGACCGGGGGAAGAGCAGTACTTC	CASSFGTGPGEEQYF
TRBV18	.	TRBJ1-5	.	TGTGCCAGCTCACCACTTGGAACGGGAGGCTTAAATCGGCCCCAGCATTTT	CASSPLGTGGLNRPQHF
TRBV5-1	many	TRBJ2-7	.	TGCGCCAGCAGCTTTTCAGGCTCCTACGAGCAGTACTTC	CASSFSGSYEQYF
TRBV4-3	many	TRBJ1-1	TRBD1	TGCGCCAGCAGCCAACCGGGACAGGGATTTACTGAAGCTTTCTTT	CASSQPGQGFTEAFF
TRBV5-6	many	TRBJ1-2	.	TGTGCCAGCAGCTTGGGGACAGAAAACTATGGCTACACCTTC	CASSLGTENYGYTF
TRBV18	many	TRBJ2-7	.	TGTGCCAGCTCACCTCTTTCAGCGGGTCTAAAGAACGAGCAGTACTTC	CASSPLSAGLKNEQYF
TRBV19	many	TRBJ1-2	.	TGTGCCAGCCGCCCGGGGGTCGACTATGGCTACACCTTC	CASRPGVDYGYTF
TRBV4-3	many	TRBJ2-1	.	TGCGCCAGCAGCCAAGAGTTATGGTTAGGTCCTATCAGCCCGAGGTACAATGAGCAGTTCTTC	CASSQELWLGPISPRYNEQFF
TRBV28	many	TRBJ1-5	TRBD1	TGTGCCAGCAGTTTAAGTGGAACAGGGGGAAATAATCAGCCCCAGCATTTT	CASSLSGTGGNNQPQHF
TRBV15	many	TRBJ2-3	TRBD2	TGTGCCACCAGCAACCCGTGGACTAGCGGGAGAGATACGCAGTATTTT	CATSNPWTSGRDTQYF
TRBV7-8	many	TRBJ2-1	.	TGTGCCAGCAGCTTAGACCGGGAGTATGAGCAGTTCTTC	CASSLDREYEQFF
TRBV4-1	many	TRBJ2-7	TRBD1	TGCGCCAGCAGCTATACCGGGACAGGGATCCACGAGCAGTACTTC	CASSYTGTGIHEQYF
TRBV19	many	TRBJ2-5	TRBD2	TGTGCCAGTAGTGCCCGGACTAGCGGGGGGCTCCTCCAAGAGACCCAGTACTTC	CASSARTSGGLLQETQYF
TRBV7-9	many	TRBJ1-4	TRBD1	TGTGCCAGCAGCTTAGCCGTAGGGACAGCTAATGAAAAACTGTTTTTT	CASSLAVGTANEKLFF
TRBV30	many	TRBJ2-5	.	TGTGCCTGGAGTGTACAATTGGGAGGAGAGACCCAGTACTTC	CAWSVQLGGETQYF
TRBV2	many	TRBJ1-2	TRBD1	TGTGCCAGCATAGGGGGGACAGGGAGGTATGGCTACACCTTC	CASIGGTGRYGYTF
TRBV5-8	many	TRBJ1-1	.	TGTGCCAGCAGCCCCCCGCGGGCTGAAGCTTTCTTT	CASSPPRAEAFF
TRBV19	many	TRBJ2-2	TRBD1	TGTGCCAGTAGTATGCCCCAGGGGGTTGGCACCGGGGAGCTGTTTTTT	CASSMPQGVGTGELFF
TRBV6-6	few	TRBJ1-5	.	TGTGCCAGCAGTGCGGACAGCCGATATAGCAATCAGCCCCAGCATTTT	CASSADSRYSNQPQHF
TRBV7-9	many	TRBJ1-2	.	TGTGCCAGCAGCTTAGTTCCCTCTGGCTACACCTTC	CASSLVPSGYTF
TRBV10-3	many	TRBJ2-5	TRBD1	TGTGCCATCAGTCGGACAGGGGAGGAGACCCAGTACTTC	CAISRTGEETQYF